This T cell receptor (beta chain) appears in the sequencing data of a study of blood T cell repertoires in COVID-19. Whole-study context: Spain, Italy and the United States supplied samples that represented acute and convalescent COVID-19. PBMCs, B-cell-depleted T cells, or T cells provided the cDNA or gDNA that made up the material.

Some clones are missing from TCRdb's copy, which holds only in-frame ones; the method was immunoSEQ multiplex PCR. Of roughly 200,000 clones listed, about 88% are singletons. Germline-derived CDR1 and CDR2 are LNHDA and SQIVND (reference sequence). V lost 8 bases to trimming and J lost 6 bases; unmatched junction nucleotides: 4. The CDR3 has 13 residues. This clone has a single count. The genes are TRBV19 and TRBJ1-5; 10 positions match TRBD1. The receptor's source is a woman in her forties or fifties with COVID-19, enrolled during active disease. The sample comprised peripheral blood. The CDR3 protein is CASRDRGIQPQHF. The CDR3 nucleotides are TGTGCCAGTCGGGACAGGGGTATTCAGCCCCAGCATTTT.